Detailed here is one T cell receptor beta chain. The CDR3 covers 15 residues. Germline CDR1 MDHEN, CDR2 SYDVKM. Trimming shortened V by 1 base and J by 7 bases, and 14 bases separated the two germline ends. The sample originates from a study of blood T cell repertoires in COVID-19. Across the study: Whether acute or convalescent, the COVID-19 samples came from the United States, Italy and Spain. From T cells, B-cell-depleted T cells, or PBMCs came the material, which was cDNA or gDNA.

Per the authors' pipeline: Reference gene primer amplification gave nucleated cell count estimates. Sequencing was performed with immunoSEQ multiplex PCR; in TCRdb, only in-frame clones are kept and a portion is missing. The V and J calls and the clone size are those of that table, but D and trimming were determined from the DNA. The repertoire consists of over 130,000 clones, with more than 75% occurring once and the leading ten covering roughly 5.4%. Sequenced input: peripheral blood. The chain recombines TRBV28 with TRBJ1-5, with a tentative D call TRBD1 (5 bases). The TCR sequence derives from a human donor in a cohort sampled during active COVID-19. CDR3 sequence reads: CASSLSRRVGQPQHF. Written as DNA, the CDR3 is TGTGCCAGCAGTTTATCCCGCAGGGTGGGGCAGCCCCAGCATTTT.